One and the same sample provided the 14 T cell receptor beta chains below, sequenced in a study of T cell repertoires in cytomegalovirus infection (dated by TCRdb to between 2018 and 2020). The treatment or condition label on this specimen signifies: in vitro stimulation with specific CMV peptide epitopes to enrich CMV-specific T cells. These receptors have no known antigen. Sequencing used an Illumina HiSeq 1500. The public reads were run again by TCRdb, first through fastp at Q25 and then through MiXCR, and only productive beta chains were kept. Every distinct CDR3 protein forms one entry, paired with its most common genes and DNA. For this sample the table gives about 900,000 distinct CDR3 sequences, of which approximately 33% were detected only once. Roughly an eighth of the sample is in the top ten clones. The sample here was cultured CD8+ T cells from PBMCs, taken from culture after CMV antigen stimulation. The source of these receptors is a human donor in good health (CMV status not recorded). Some clones in this sample may be carry-over from other donors' samples.

The sample holds many counts of this clonotype. V usage is TRBV6-1 and J usage is TRBJ2-1; tentatively, D is TRBD1 (6 bases). The CDR3 spans 17 residues. Between the trimmed V and J ends, which lost 4 bases and 0 bases, there was a span of 16 bases. Germline assignment: CDR1 MNHNS and CDR2 SASEGT. CDR3 nucleotide sequence: TGTGCCAGCAGTGGCTTTGGACAGACGAGCTCCTACAATGAGCAGTTCTTC. Translated, it gives CASSGFGQTSSYNEQFF.

This clonotype was counted between two and nine times. The J gene is TRBJ2-3, the V gene TRBV7-8, with TRBD2 as a possible D gene (5 bases). The germline V gene has CDR1 SGHVS and CDR2 FQNEAQ. Trimming took 1 base from V and 2 from J, leaving 13 bases between them. The CDR3 loop spans 16 amino acids. CDR3 bases: TGTGCCAGCAGCTTAGGGGCCGGGGTAAACACAGATACGCAGTATTTT. Translated, it gives CASSLGAGVNTDTQYF. Combining the CDR3 with reference TRBV7-8 and TRBJ2-3 gives the whole variable domain GAGVSQSPRYKVAKRGQDVALRCDPISGHVSLFWYQQALGQGPEFLTYFQNEAQLDKSGLPSDRFFAERPEGSVSTLKIQRTQQEDSAVYLCASSLGAGVNTDTQYFGPGTRLTVL.

This clonotype was seen a handful of times. This chain links TRBV27 with TRBJ1-5; 8 bases match TRBD1. With V trimmed by 7 bases and J by 3 bases, 5 bases remained unmatched. This CDR3 is 14 amino acids long. CDR1 and CDR2 (germline): MNHEY, SMNVEV (reference sequence). CDR3: CASKDRGVNQPQHF. CDR3 DNA: TGTGCCAGCAAAGACAGGGGTGTCAATCAGCCCCAGCATTTT.

This clonotype was counted once. V usage is TRBV4-1 and J usage is TRBJ1-3; D unresolved. Trimming took off 1 base at V and 4 bases at J, with 5 bases between the two ends. This CDR3 has 13 amino acids. CDR1 MGHRA and CDR2 YSYEKL come from the germline V gene. CDR3: CASSQGRGNTIYF. The DNA of the CDR3 is TGCGCCAGCAGCCAAGGGCGAGGAAACACCATATATTTT.

The chain employs TRBV12-3 or TRBV12-4 and TRBJ2-7, with TRBD1 matching over 7 bases. This CDR3 region has 14 residues. Trimming removed 5 bases from V and 3 bases from J; junction bases left unmatched: 7. CDR3 sequence: CASSQPGQIYEQYF. Written as DNA, the CDR3 is TGTGCCAGCAGTCAACCGGGACAGATCTACGAGCAGTACTTC.

This clonotype has at least ten counts. The CDR3, as DNA: TGTGCCAGCAGCCACCCGAGGGAGGGAGGGACTGAAGCTTTCTTT. Translated, it gives CASSHPREGGTEAFF. The chain joins TRBV7-8 to TRBJ1-1, with D unclear. Germline V CDR1 and CDR2: SGHVS, FQNEAQ. Trimming left V 5 bases short and J 5 bases short, with 18 bases between. This CDR3 is 15 amino acids long.

V gene TRBV7-9 combines with J gene TRBJ1-1; weak D call: TRBD1 (5 bases). The ends were cut back, 5 bases at V and 5 bases at J, with 15 bases in the middle. Germline loops: CDR1 SEHNR, CDR2 FQNEAQ (reference sequence). The CDR3 has 14 amino acids. As DNA, the CDR3 is TGTGCCAGCAGCGTCGTTCGGACATGGACTGAAGCTTTCTTT. Translated: CASSVVRTWTEAFF.

This clonotype was recorded a few times. The genes are TRBV19 and TRBJ1-1, with 8 bases fitting TRBD1. The CDR3 totals 15 residues. Germline-derived CDR1 and CDR2 are LNHDA and SQIVND (reference sequence). Trimming cost V 7 bases and J 6 bases; bases outside gene matches: 13. CDR3 DNA: TGTGCCAGTACTCCAGGCGGACAGGGAGGCGCTGAAGCTTTCTTT. Its protein product is CASTPGGQGGAEAFF.

The chain couples TRBV12-3 or TRBV12-4 to TRBJ1-5; 10 nucleotides match TRBD1. The CDR3 is made up of 16 amino acids. V lost 6 bases, J lost 6 bases, and 11 bases stayed unmatched. Here the CDR3 DNA reads TGTGCCAGCAGCCTTAGGGACAGGGGAGAAGGTCAGCCCCAGCATTTT. It encodes CASSLRDRGEGQPQHF.

V is TRBV6-1 and J is TRBJ1-2; 10 positions match TRBD1. Germline V gene data show CDR1 as MNHNS and CDR2 as SASEGT. CDR3 length equals 17 residues. Trimming cost V 6 bases and J 0 bases; bases outside gene matches: 10. The CDR3 loop reads CASRTGTGAVTNYGYTF. The CDR3 DNA is TGTGCCAGCAGGACCGGGACAGGGGCCGTAACTAACTATGGCTACACCTTC.

This clonotype has a count of ten or more. The chain combines TRBV10-1 with TRBJ1-1, with D possibly being TRBD1 (5 bases). The CDR3 is 14 residues long. Germline lookup yields CDR1 WNHNN and CDR2 SYGVQD (reference sequence). V dropped 0 bases and J dropped 1 base, with 6 bases sitting between them. CDR3 coding DNA: TGCGCCAGCAGTGAGTCAAGGGGGAACACTGAAGCTTTCTTT. Translation gives CASSESRGNTEAFF.

This clonotype has just a few counts. CDR3 protein: CASSFGSRSNEQFF. The CDR3, as DNA: TGTGCCAGCAGTTTTGGGTCTAGGAGCAATGAGCAGTTCTTC. This chain uses TRBV27 with TRBJ2-1; D gene ambiguous. Germline-derived CDR1 and CDR2 are MNHEY and SMNVEV (reference sequence). V shed 3 bases and J shed 6 bases, with 12 bases lying between them. This CDR3 has 14 residues.

This clonotype was recorded at least ten times. The V and J genes are TRBV19 and TRBJ1-1; 12 positions agree with TRBD1. V was clipped by 9 bases and J by 3 bases; unmatched bases: 11. Looked up from germline, CDR1 is LNHDA and CDR2 is SQIVND (reference sequence). The CDR3 is 16 amino acids. In nucleotides, the CDR3 is TGTGCCAGCGTGGGACAGGGGGCTTTGATTGACACTGAAGCTTTCTTT. Its translation: CASVGQGALIDTEAFF.

This clonotype was seen ten or more times. This sequence joins TRBV7-6 and TRBJ1-2; no clear D. The CDR3 extends over 14 amino acids. The V gene lost 5 bases and the J gene lost 4 bases, with 14 bases spanning the gap. Germline-derived CDR1 and CDR2 are SGHVS and FNYEAQ. In nucleotides, the CDR3 is TGTGCCAGCAGCCGCTACGGCGAGACCTATGGCTACACCTTC. Its protein is CASSRYGETYGYTF. The whole variable domain, filled in from reference TRBV7-6 and TRBJ1-2, reads GAGVSQSPRYKVTKRGQDVALRCDPISGHVSLYWYRQALGQGPEFLTYFNYEAQQDKSGLPNDRFSAERPEGSISTLTIQRTEQRDSAMYRCASSRYGETYGYTFGSGTRLTVV.